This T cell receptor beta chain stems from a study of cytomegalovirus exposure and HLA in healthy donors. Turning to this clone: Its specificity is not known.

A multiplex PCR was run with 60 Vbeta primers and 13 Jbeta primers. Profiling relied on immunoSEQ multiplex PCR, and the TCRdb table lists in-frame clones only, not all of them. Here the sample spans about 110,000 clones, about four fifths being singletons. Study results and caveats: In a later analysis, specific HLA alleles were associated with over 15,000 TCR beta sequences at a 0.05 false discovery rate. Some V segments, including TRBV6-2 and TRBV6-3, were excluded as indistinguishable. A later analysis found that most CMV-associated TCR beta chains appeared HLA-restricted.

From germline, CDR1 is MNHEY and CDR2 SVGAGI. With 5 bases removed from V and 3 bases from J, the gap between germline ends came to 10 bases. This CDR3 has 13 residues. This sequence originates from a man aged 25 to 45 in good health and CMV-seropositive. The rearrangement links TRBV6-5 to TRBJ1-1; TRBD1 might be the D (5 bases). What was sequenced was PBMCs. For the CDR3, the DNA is TGTGCCAGCAGTGCAGGGTTGGACACTGAAGCTTTCTTT. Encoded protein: CASSAGLDTEAFF.